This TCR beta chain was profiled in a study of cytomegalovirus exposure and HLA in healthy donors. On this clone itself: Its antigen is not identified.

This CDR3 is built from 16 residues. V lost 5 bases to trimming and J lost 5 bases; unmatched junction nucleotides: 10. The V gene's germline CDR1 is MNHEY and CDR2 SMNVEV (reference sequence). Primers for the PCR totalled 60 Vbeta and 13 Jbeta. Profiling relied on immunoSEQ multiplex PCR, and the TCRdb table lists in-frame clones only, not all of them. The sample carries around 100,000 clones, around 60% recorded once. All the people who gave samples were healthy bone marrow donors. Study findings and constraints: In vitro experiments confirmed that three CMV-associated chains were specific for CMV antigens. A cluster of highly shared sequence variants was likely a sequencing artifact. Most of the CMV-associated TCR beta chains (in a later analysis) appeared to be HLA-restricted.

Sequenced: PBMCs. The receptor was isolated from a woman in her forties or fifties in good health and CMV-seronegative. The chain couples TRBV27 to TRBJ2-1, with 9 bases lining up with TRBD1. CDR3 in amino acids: CASSPRGQGGNNEQFF. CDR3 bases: TGTGCCAGCAGTCCCAGGGGACAGGGTGGGAACAATGAGCAGTTCTTC.